Listed here are 9 T cell receptor beta chains from one sample, sequenced in a study of cytotoxic CD8 clonotypes in ibrutinib-treated CLL (dated by TCRdb to about 2021). The time point tag for this specimen amounts to: approximately eleven months on ibrutinib. Library generation was performed with the immunoSEQ multiplex PCR assay. Sourced from immuneACCESS, this table was stored by TCRdb with only in-frame sequences that have V and J called. A share of the clones is absent; for the studies checked, an unresolved V gene accounts for under half, and the remainder has no known explanation. Recorded for this sample are 120,000 to 150,000 clones; around 77% of them occurred a single time. The top ten constitute 25% to 30% of the sample. The material was PBMCs, obtained after 12 months of ibrutinib treatment. These receptors all come from a human donor with chronic lymphocytic leukemia.

This chain links TRBV7-3 with TRBJ2-3, with 12 bases identical to TRBD2. The CDR3 length is 16 residues. With V trimmed by 4 bases and J by 2 bases, 4 bases remained unmatched. The germline V gene has CDR1 SGHTA and CDR2 FQGTGA. The CDR3 DNA reads TGTGCCAGCAGCTCCGGACTAGCGGGACTCACAGATACGCAGTATTTT. Translation gives CASSSGLAGLTDTQYF.

In this sample, this clone turned up once. This chain uses TRBV5-1 with TRBJ1-1; D unresolved. This CDR3 has 16 residues. V shed 4 bases and J shed 5 bases, with 21 bases lying between them. Germline loops: CDR1 SGHRS, CDR2 YFSETQ. The CDR3 sequence is CASSTTSQRLGTEAFF. The CDR3 region has the DNA TGCGCCAGCAGCACTACGTCGCAAAGGCTTGGGACTGAAGCTTTCTTT. Together with reference TRBV5-1 and TRBJ1-1, the CDR3 gives the full variable domain: KAGVTQTPRYLIKTRGQQVTLSCSPISGHRSVSWYQQTPGQGLQFLFEYFSETQRNKGNFPGRFSGRQFSNSRSEMNVSTLELGDSALYLCASSTTSQRLGTEAFFGQGTRLTVV.

The chain employs TRBV27 and TRBJ2-7; TRBD2 matches 10 bases. The ends lost 4 bases at V and 1 base at J; junction bases unmatched: 4. Germline CDR1 and CDR2: MNHEY and SMNVEV (reference sequence). This CDR3 contains 15 residues. This CDR3 is CASSSWTSGSYEQYF. The DNA of the CDR3 is TGTGCCAGCAGTTCCTGGACTAGCGGTTCCTACGAGCAGTACTTC.

CDR3 amino acids: CASSYQKVETEAFF. The CDR3 DNA follows: TGTGCCAGCAGTTATCAAAAGGTAGAGACTGAAGCTTTCTTT. The chain employs TRBV6-5 and TRBJ1-1, with no clear D. V was cut by 3 bases and J by 5 bases, with 13 bases left in between. Germline CDR1 and CDR2: MNHEY and SVGAGI. This CDR3 contains 14 residues.

The chain has TRBV27 and TRBJ2-1; TRBD1 agrees at 7 bases. The germline V gene has CDR1 MNHEY and CDR2 SMNVEV (reference sequence). Trimming at V came to 6 bases and at J to 7 bases, leaving 12 bases not matched to a gene. This CDR3 is built from 15 residues. CDR3 sequence reads: CASSPTGVSGNEQFF. CDR3 in DNA: TGTGCCAGCAGCCCAACAGGGGTTTCGGGAAATGAGCAGTTCTTC.

In its sample, this clone was seen once. The chain recombines TRBV18 with TRBJ1-4; no clear D gene. Trimming shortened V by 3 bases and J by 0 bases, and 8 bases separated the two germline ends. The CDR3 extends over 15 amino acids. Germline V lookup: CDR1 KGHSH, CDR2 LQKENI. The CDR3 sequence: CASSPGDTTNEKLFF. In DNA form, the CDR3 reads TGTGCCAGCTCACCGGGAGATACAACTAATGAAAAACTGTTTTTT.

The sample holds a few counts of this clone. The V and J genes are TRBV7-2 and TRBJ2-7; D not certain. Germline V gene sequence: CDR1 SGHTA, CDR2 FQGNSA. Trimming pared 5 bases from V and 6 bases from J, leaving 20 bases between. The CDR3 is 15 residues long. CDR3 protein: CASSPSTFLGAEQYF. CDR3 DNA sequence: TGTGCCAGCAGCCCCTCGACCTTTCTCGGTGCCGAGCAGTACTTC.

The gene calls are TRBV7-2 and TRBJ2-6, with 7 bases aligning to TRBD2. The CDR3 covers 16 residues. Losses at the gene ends were 1 base for V and 4 bases for J; bases not matched to a gene: 4. Germline-derived CDR1 and CDR2 are SGHTA and FQGNSA. DNA of the CDR3: TGTGCCAGCAGCTTAGTCGGGGGGTCCGGGGCCAACGTCCTGACTTTC. It yields the protein CASSLVGGSGANVLTF.

The chain combines TRBV18 with TRBJ2-3; 7 bases are a match to TRBD1. This CDR3 region has 14 residues. The junction had 3 bases not matched to a gene; V was cut back by 2 bases and J by 4 bases. Germline CDR1 is KGHSH and CDR2 is LQKENI. Written as DNA, the CDR3 is TGTGCCAGCTCACCATTCACAGGGGCAGATACGCAGTATTTT. Translating it yields CASSPFTGADTQYF.